This is a list of T cell receptor beta chains from one sample in a study of cytomegalovirus exposure and HLA in healthy donors. Using immunoSEQ multiplex PCR, the repertoire was profiled, and TCRdb retains in-frame clones only, with some absent. In the table there are 100,000 to 150,000 clones, around 72% of which are singletons. The sample consisted of PBMCs. These receptors originate from a woman aged 40 to 50 in good health and CMV-seropositive. The CDR3 runs from the conserved cysteine through the conserved F or W. D genes are given only for firm matches. The size of a clone is reported for some rows only, either as once, few or many, or as a class for expanded clones.

>TRBV4-2|TRBD2|TRBJ2-3|few
TGTGCCAGCAGCCAAGATCGGGGGGGAGATACGCAGTATTTT
CASSQDRGGDTQYF
>TRBV6-5|TRBD1|TRBJ2-7|-
TGTGCCAGCAGCCTCGGACAGGGCAACTCCTACGAGCAGTACTTC
CASSLGQGNSYEQYF
>TRBV29-1|TRBD1|TRBJ1-2|-
TGCAGCGCCGAGGGACAGCTCTATGGCTACACCTTC
CSAEGQLYGYTF
>TRBV4-1|TRBD1|TRBJ2-5|once
TGCGCCAGCAGCCAAGGCCCGGGACAGGGAAAAGAGACCCAGTACTTC
CASSQGPGQGKETQYF
>TRBV19|TRBD1|TRBJ2-1|-
TGTGCCAGTAGTCTCGGGACAGGGGACGATGAGCAGTTCTTC
CASSLGTGDDEQFF
>TRBV12-5|TRBD1|TRBJ2-5|-
TGTGCTAGTGGTTTGGGCGACAGGGGGGAAATAGAGACCCAGTACTTC
CASGLGDRGEIETQYF
>TRBV9|-|TRBJ2-2|-
TGTGCCAGCAAACCAGGGGCAAACACCGGGGAGCTGTTTTTT
CASKPGANTGELFF
>TRBV6-1|-|TRBJ2-3|few
TGTGCCAGCAGTGAATCTCTTCCAGGGAGCACAGATACGCAGTATTTT
CASSESLPGSTDTQYF
>TRBV11-1|-|TRBJ1-2|-
TGTGCCAGCAGCTTTACAGGTACCCTGGACTATGGCTACACCTTC
CASSFTGTLDYGYTF
>TRBV5-4|TRBD2|TRBJ2-1|once
TGTGCCAGCAGCCCGGCTAGCGGGGGGGGGTCATACAATGAGCAGTTCTTC
CASSPASGGGSYNEQFF
>TRBV7-9|-|TRBJ1-1|-
TGTGCCAGCAGCTTGGGCCCCACTGAAGCTTTCTTT
CASSLGPTEAFF
>TRBV27|-|TRBJ2-2|-
TGTGCCAGCTCCTTCTACACCGGGGAGCTGTTTTTT
CASSFYTGELFF
>TRBV4-2|TRBD1|TRBJ1-5|-
TGTGCCAGCAGCCAAGATCCCTTTACAGGGGGGGTAGGCAATCAGCCCCAGCATTTT
CASSQDPFTGGVGNQPQHF
>TRBV19|-|TRBJ1-5|-
TGTGCCAGTAGTATAGAAGGAGTCAAGCCCCAGCATTTT
CASSIEGVKPQHF
>TRBV11-2|TRBD1|TRBJ2-1|few
TGTGCCAGCAGCCGGGACAGGGGAAATGAGCAGTTCTTC
CASSRDRGNEQFF
>TRBV29-1|TRBD1|TRBJ1-1|-
TGCAGCGCCGACAGGGGGCGCTCGGCTGAAGCTTTCTTT
CSADRGRSAEAFF
>TRBV4-3|-|TRBJ2-7|-
TGCGCCAGCAGCCAAGAGAGACACAGCTCCTACGAGCAGTACTTC
CASSQERHSSYEQYF
>TRBV6-5|-|TRBJ1-4|once
TGTGCCAGCAGTTCAGGGGCAACTAATGAAAAACTGTTTTTT
CASSSGATNEKLFF